Below, 15 T cell receptor beta chains from the same sample are listed, as sequenced in a study of identical twins. One entry per CDR3 protein, called by TCRdb with MiXCR from the 5' RACE reads. The sample records 540,000 or so distinct CDR3 sequences, approximately 20% being singletons. The same data also contributed to another study, on yellow fever vaccine responses in identical twins.

The sample was CD4+ T cells sorted from blood. Receptors originate from a woman between 18 and 29 years old in good health.

The gene calls are TRBV12-3 or TRBV12-4 and TRBJ2-3, with D perhaps matching TRBD2 (5 bases). This CDR3 is built from 15 residues. V was trimmed by 5 bases and J by 2 bases, leaving 14 bases between them. CDR3 sequence reads: CASSRGLETTDTQYF. The CDR3 DNA reads as TGTGCCAGCAGTCGAGGGCTAGAAACCACAGATACGCAGTATTTT.

In this sample, this clonotype turned up once. The gene calls are TRBV19 and TRBJ1-5; 8 nucleotides line up with TRBD1. J lost 0 bases, V lost 4 bases, and 5 bases had no gene match. CDR3 length: 16 amino acids. Germline values: CDR1 LNHDA, CDR2 SQIVND (reference sequence). CDR3 in DNA: TGTGCCAGTAGTACAGGGGACAGGTATAGCAATCAGCCCCAGCATTTT. Its translation is CASSTGDRYSNQPQHF.

J is TRBJ2-7 and V is TRBV28, with D perhaps TRBD1 (5 bases). Trimming shortened V by 3 bases and J by 1 base, and 13 bases separated the two germline ends. The CDR3 is 15 amino acids. CDR1 and CDR2 (germline): MDHEN, SYDVKM. CDR3 residues: CASSFRSGQSYEQYF. CDR3 bases: TGTGCCAGCAGTTTCAGGTCAGGACAATCCTACGAGCAGTACTTC.

J is TRBJ1-1 and V is TRBV6-1, with D possibly being TRBD1 (5 bases). There are 13 residues in the CDR3. Between the trimmed V and J ends, which lost 5 bases and 6 bases, there was a span of 13 bases. The germline V gene has CDR1 MNHNS and CDR2 SASEGT. The CDR3 bases are TGTGCCAGCAGTAGGGGACCGGGGGCTGAAGCTTTCTTT. Amino acid sequence: CASSRGPGAEAFF.

The V and J genes are TRBV20-1 and TRBJ2-6, with TRBD1 identical over 10 bases. The CDR3 is made up of 16 amino acids. V lost 6 bases and J lost 3; bases outside the gene matches: 8. Germline V gene data show CDR1 as DFQATT and CDR2 as SNEGSKA (reference sequence). The CDR3, as DNA: TGCAGTGCCCGCCGGGACAGGGGTTTTGGGGCCAACGTCCTGACTTTC. Its protein product is CSARRDRGFGANVLTF.

There are a few counts of this clonotype. The genes are TRBV12-3 or TRBV12-4 and TRBJ1-3; D is unresolved. Trimming shortened V by 6 bases and J by 6 bases, and 6 bases separated the two germline ends. CDR3 length equals 11 residues. DNA for the CDR3: TGTGCCAGCAGCTTACAAAACACCATATATTTT. Residues: CASSLQNTIYF.

The CDR3 region has the DNA TGTGCCAGCAGCCGGACAGGGGCCGGGGAGCTGTTTTTT. Translation: CASSRTGAGELFF. The chain recombines TRBV6-1 with TRBJ2-2; 9 bases are shared with TRBD1. Unmatched junction bases numbered 2, after V lost 6 bases and J lost 6 bases. This CDR3 comprises 13 residues. Germline V gene sequence: CDR1 MNHNS, CDR2 SASEGT.

This chain joins TRBV27 and TRBJ1-1; D is perhaps TRBD1 (5 bases). The V end lost 6 bases, the J end lost 4 bases, and 18 bases lay between the germline ends. The CDR3 covers 15 residues. CDR1 is MNHEY and CDR2 is SMNVEV in the germline V gene (reference sequence). The CDR3 here is CASRRGTEGTTEAFF. The DNA of the CDR3 is TGTGCCAGCAGGCGGGGGACGGAAGGGACCACTGAAGCTTTCTTT.

This chain links TRBV18 with TRBJ2-5; D is unclear. The germline V and J ends were trimmed by 2 bases and 3 bases, with 4 bases remaining between them. Germline-derived CDR1 and CDR2 are KGHSH and LQKENI. The CDR3 is made up of 12 amino acids. CDR3 sequence (DNA): TGTGCCAGCTCACCAAAGGAAGAGACCCAGTACTTC. Its translation is CASSPKEETQYF.

The J gene is TRBJ2-1, the V gene TRBV6-1; D remains unclear. Germline CDR1 MNHNS, CDR2 SASEGT. The CDR3 extends over 15 amino acids. V gave up 8 bases and J gave up 1 base, with 15 bases separating them. Here the CDR3 reads CASRLVGESYNEQFF. The DNA of the CDR3 is TGTGCCAGCCGCCTGGTTGGGGAATCCTACAATGAGCAGTTCTTC.

This clonotype was counted only a few times. J is TRBJ2-3 and V is TRBV24-1; possible D gene TRBD1, 5 bases. The CDR3 is made up of 18 amino acids. CDR1 is KGHDR, CDR2 SFDVKD, per germline. V lost 3 bases to trimming and J lost 0 bases, with 18 bases between them. The CDR3 DNA reads TGTGCCACCAGTGATCCCTCACAGGCCTATTCTAGCACAGATACGCAGTATTTT. It codes for CATSDPSQAYSSTDTQYF.

This clonotype was detected a few times. V gene TRBV12-3 or TRBV12-4 combines with J gene TRBJ2-1; 8 bases agree with TRBD2. V dropped 3 bases and J dropped 6; count of bases not matched to a gene: 7. CDR3 size: 15 residues. CDR3 amino acids: CASSLLGLETNEQFF. The CDR3 region has the DNA TGTGCCAGCAGTTTGCTGGGACTAGAAACCAATGAGCAGTTCTTC.

This clonotype was counted only a few times. This sequence joins TRBV5-1 and TRBJ2-2; D possibly corresponds to TRBD2 (6 bases). V was clipped by 7 bases and J by 3 bases, with 13 bases between them. This CDR3 spans 14 amino acids. Germline CDR1 and CDR2: SGHRS and YFSETQ. CDR3 sequence reads: CASSGVSHTGELFF. Here the CDR3 DNA reads TGCGCCAGCTCGGGAGTAAGTCACACCGGGGAGCTGTTTTTT.

In its sample, this clonotype was seen a few times. The CDR3 nucleotides are TGTGCCAGCTCACCATCTTTAATCCAGGGTAGTTACGAGCAGTACTTC. It is translated as CASSPSLIQGSYEQYF. The rearrangement links TRBV18 to TRBJ2-7, with D possibly being TRBD1 (5 bases). The germline V gene encodes CDR1 KGHSH and CDR2 LQKENI. This CDR3 comprises 16 residues. Trimming removed 2 bases from V and 4 bases from J, with 18 bases in between. The variable domain in full, with the rest retrieved from reference TRBV18 and TRBJ2-7, is NAGVMQNPRHLVRRRGQEARLRCSPMKGHSHVYWYRQLPEEGLKFMVYLQKENIIDESGMPKERFSAEFPKEGPSILRIQQVVRGDSAAYFCASSPSLIQGSYEQYFGPGTRLTVT.

The chain has TRBV5-1 and TRBJ1-6, with D unclear. Germline V CDR1 and CDR2: SGHRS, YFSETQ. The CDR3 loop spans 14 amino acids. The V gene lost 0 bases and the J gene lost 8 bases, with 9 bases spanning the gap. The CDR3 reads CASSLGQYHSPLHF. The CDR3 nucleotides read TGCGCCAGCAGCTTGGGGCAGTATCATTCACCCCTCCACTTT.